These 5 T cell receptor beta chains were all obtained from the same sample, sequenced in a study of blood T cell repertoires in COVID-19. Some clones are missing from TCRdb's copy, which holds only in-frame ones; the method was immunoSEQ multiplex PCR. The data contain nearly 100,000 clones, approximately 84% of them seen just once; the ten biggest clones take up about 10%. The material sequenced was peripheral blood. These receptors all stem from an older man with acute or convalescent COVID-19.

The chain has TRBV7-8 and TRBJ2-1, with TRBD2 as a possible D gene (6 bases). CDR1 is SGHVS, CDR2 FQNEAQ, per germline. CDR3 length: 15 residues. Trimming removed 0 bases at V and 1 base at J, with 7 bases between. The CDR3 protein is CASSLAAGSYNEQFF. The CDR3 coding sequence is TGTGCCAGCAGCTTAGCGGCGGGGTCCTACAATGAGCAGTTCTTC.

The gene calls are TRBV12-3 or TRBV12-4 and TRBJ1-1; D is possibly TRBD1 (6 bases). V lost 11 bases to trimming and J lost 5 bases, with 18 bases between them. The CDR3 is made up of 13 amino acids. The CDR3: CASTGILETEAFF. The CDR3 region has the DNA TGTGCCTCAACAGGGATTCTGGAGACTGAAGCTTTCTTT.

This chain uses TRBV7-2 with TRBJ2-3, with 9 nucleotides matching TRBD2. The V gene end was trimmed by 3 bases and the J gene end by 5 bases; junction bases not matched to a gene: 15. The length of the CDR3 is 18 residues. Germline V CDR1 and CDR2: SGHTA, FQGNSA. In DNA form, the CDR3 reads TGTGCCAGCAGCTTCCCGTCTGGAGCGGGAGGAGCGAGAGATACGCAGTATTTT. It translates to CASSFPSGAGGARDTQYF.

The chain is built from TRBV18 and TRBJ1-2; the match to TRBD1 covers 7 bases. V lost 6 bases, J lost 2 bases, and 9 bases stayed unmatched. CDR3 length equals 15 residues. Germline V gene lookup returns CDR1 KGHSH and CDR2 LQKENI. CDR3: CASSPDRARNYGYTF. Here the CDR3 DNA reads TGTGCCAGCTCCCCTGACAGGGCGAGGAACTATGGCTACACCTTC.

CDR3 in amino acids: CASSRDTVVHEQYF. Here the CDR3 DNA reads TGTGCCAGCAGCCGCGACACCGTGGTCCACGAGCAGTACTTC. The J gene is TRBJ2-7, the V gene TRBV3-1 (or the pseudogene TRBV3-2); D uncertain. Germline V lookup: CDR1 LGHDT, CDR2 YNNKEL (reference sequence). CDR3 length: 14 amino acids. The ends were cut back, 4 bases at V and 5 bases at J, with 15 bases in the middle.